This entry concerns a single T cell receptor (beta chain). This entry comes from a study of control samples from healthy donors and cancer patients. Generated by immunoSEQ multiplex PCR, the TCRdb table keeps only in-frame clones and is missing some. The sample consists of approximately 69,000 clones, about 92% of them appearing once. The CDR3 runs 15 residues. Trimming took 6 bases from V and 8 from J; bases not matched to a gene: 11. Germline lookup yields CDR1 SGHAT and CDR2 FQNNGV. The source is a man between 60 and 75 years old with colorectal cancer. The V and J genes are TRBV11-2 and TRBJ2-7; 12 nucleotides agree with TRBD1. Sequencing was carried out using PBMCs. CDR3 in amino acids: CASSQTGTGGGQQYF. The CDR3 region has the DNA TGTGCCAGCAGTCAAACCGGGACAGGGGGCGGGCAGCAGTACTTC.